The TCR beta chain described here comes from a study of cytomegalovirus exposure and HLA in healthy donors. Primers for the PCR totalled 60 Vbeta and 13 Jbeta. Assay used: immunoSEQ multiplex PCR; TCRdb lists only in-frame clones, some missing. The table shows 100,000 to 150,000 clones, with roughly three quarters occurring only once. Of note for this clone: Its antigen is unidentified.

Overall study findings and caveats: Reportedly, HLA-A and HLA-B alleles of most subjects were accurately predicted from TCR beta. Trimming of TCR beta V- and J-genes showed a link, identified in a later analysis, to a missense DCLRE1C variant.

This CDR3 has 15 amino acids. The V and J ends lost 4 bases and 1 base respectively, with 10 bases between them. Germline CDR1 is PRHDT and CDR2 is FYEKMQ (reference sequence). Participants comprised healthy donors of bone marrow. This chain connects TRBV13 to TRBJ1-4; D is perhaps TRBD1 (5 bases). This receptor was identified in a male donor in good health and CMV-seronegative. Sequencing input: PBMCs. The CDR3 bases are TGTGCCAGCAGCTCCAGGGTGAAAACTAATGAAAAACTGTTTTTT. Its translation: CASSSRVKTNEKLFF. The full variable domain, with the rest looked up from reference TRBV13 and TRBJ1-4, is AAGVIQSPRHLIKEKRETATLKCYPIPRHDTVYWYQQGPGQDPQFLISFYEKMQSDKGSIPDRFSAQQFSDYHSELNMSSLELGDSALYFCASSSRVKTNEKLFFGSGTQLSVL.